This paragraph covers one TCR beta chain sequence. Germline trimming cut 0 bases from V and 9 bases from J; bases unmatched to any gene: 6. The CDR3 totals 16 residues. The germline V gene encodes CDR1 MNHNS and CDR2 SASEGT. These data are taken from a study of control samples from healthy donors and cancer patients. Generated by immunoSEQ multiplex PCR, the TCRdb table keeps only in-frame clones and is missing some. In the table there are 140,000 or so clones, roughly 94% of which are singletons. This sequence originates from a man in his fifties or sixties with colorectal cancer. V and J are TRBV6-1 and TRBJ1-6, with TRBD1 matching over 9 bases. Sequenced input: PBMCs. DNA for the CDR3: TGTGCCAGCAGTGAAGCGGGACAGGGCAAGGGTTCACCCCTCCACTTT. This gives the protein CASSEAGQGKGSPLHF.